A single T cell receptor beta chain is shown here with its context. This clone showed up just once. No antigen is known for it. No base quality values were provided; no much bigger clone lies one nucleotide off. Using the deep immunoSEQ assay, TCR CDR3 regions were amplified from genomic DNA by multiplex PCR. Genomic DNA extracted from each cell subset was distributed evenly over all wells of several immunoSEQ 96-well plates, and each plate served as one replicate. For sorted subsets, each replicate PCR was loaded with approximately 200 ng genomic DNA, equivalent to roughly 30,000 T cell genomes. The purified libraries were quantified using a Qubit 3.0 fluorometer, sized with a Bioanalyzer 2100, and then quantified again using the KAPA Library Quantification kit. A separate single-read 150-cycle Illumina NextSeq 550 flow cell was used to sequence each immunoSEQ 96-well plate. In the source study's methods: Because only junctional sequences without quality scores were contained in the immunoSEQ output, filtering matching that applied to full-length reads could not be performed. To assign V/J genes and CDR3, sequences were annotated against IMGT germline references using PyIR, a Python wrapper for IgBLAST v1.9. Reads were removed for weak V/J assignments (E-value above 1e-6), missing CDR3, stop codons, out-of-frame junctions, or ambiguous translated residues. A V3J clonotype was defined by an identical inferred V gene, J gene, and CDR3 amino acid sequence. Percentage overlap between repertoires was calculated by dividing the number of shared unique clonotypes by the size of the smaller repertoire. Repertoire richness was assessed with RTK rarefaction, the Chao1 estimator, and Recon v2.1 estimates of unobserved clonotypes. OLGA was used to compute generation probabilities for all TCRbeta clonotypes that the gDNA method yielded from four donors. What TCRdb holds here is the immuneACCESS table cut down to in-frame rearrangements. Part of the clones is not present; checked against another copy, under half of the missing clones reflect an unresolved V gene, and the others are unexplained. Clone size and V and J calls were adopted from that table, with D and trimming inferred from the DNA. Here the sample has over 950,000 clones; approximately 77% occur a single time. Over 0.8% of the sample rests with the top ten.

This specimen belongs to a study of shared clonotypes between healthy human individuals (dated by TCRdb to about 2020). Background for the entire study: The cohort comprised two women and three men aged 18 to 49 years. For each donor, CD4 naive and CD4 memory were each run on three plates, CD8 naive on two plates, and CD8 memory on one plate. To estimate repertoire size and how much clonotypes are shared between individuals, the study performed deep sequencing of blood TCR repertoires from a few healthy adults. To increase sequencing depth and limit assay-specific biases, TCR repertoire library preparation and sequencing were carried out by different laboratories using diverse techniques. Leukapheresis yielded between about 0.85 and 10 billion PBMCs per donor.

The research as a whole found: Based on pairwise subsampling, the degree of clonotype sharing among donors was expected to be affected by sequencing depth. Because the study included only a small number of donors, the genetic and exposure-history diversity represented was limited. Across a handful of donors, roughly 5.4% of naive CD4, over 3% of naive CD8, roughly 2.3% of memory CD4, and under 0.45% of memory CD8 clonotypes were shared. Naive subsets generally had larger estimated clonotype richness than memory subsets. Only blood was sampled, and tissue TCR repertoires likely differ from those in blood. Incomplete sequencing was indicated by rarefaction of sorted-subset datasets, despite the large sequencing depth. Compared with non-shared clonotypes, clonotypes shared by all four sorted-subset donors had higher generation probabilities.

Healthy HIV-negative adults with no recently reported acute infections or vaccinations were included as donors. Every donor was a Caucasian adult living in Nashville, Tennessee, USA. CD4+ T cells were enriched by magnetic negative selection; naive cells were then positively selected on CD45RA, and the negative fraction formed the memory subset. Blood was obtained by leukapheresis, after which PBMCs were separated by Ficoll-Histopaque density gradient centrifugation and cryopreserved in liquid nitrogen vapor phase. Purity and quantity of every magnetically sorted T cell population were checked by analytical flow cytometry. Genomic DNA was isolated from every sorted fraction and measured by UV absorbance on a Nanodrop 2000c. The sequencing input was memory CD4+ T cells from PBMCs. This specimen's cell subset or site label, per the study, means: CD45RA-negative fraction. This receptor was taken from a man aged 18 to 29 in good health. Some clones in this sample may be carry-over from other donors' samples.

The DNA is TGTGCCAGCAGAGATGTAGGGTTCTACGAGCAGTACTTC. Its product reads: CASRDVGFYEQYF. Recombination linked TRBV6-5 to TRBJ2-7; too little of a D gene remains to name it. CDR1 and CDR2 are drawn from the germline V gene: MNHEY, SVGAGI. From its cysteine to its phenylalanine, the CDR3 spans 13 amino acids. Just the 39-base CDR3 DNA is kept, in frame starting at base 1. Relative to germline, V is 6 bases shorter and J is 3 bases shorter, with 12 bases between their ends.